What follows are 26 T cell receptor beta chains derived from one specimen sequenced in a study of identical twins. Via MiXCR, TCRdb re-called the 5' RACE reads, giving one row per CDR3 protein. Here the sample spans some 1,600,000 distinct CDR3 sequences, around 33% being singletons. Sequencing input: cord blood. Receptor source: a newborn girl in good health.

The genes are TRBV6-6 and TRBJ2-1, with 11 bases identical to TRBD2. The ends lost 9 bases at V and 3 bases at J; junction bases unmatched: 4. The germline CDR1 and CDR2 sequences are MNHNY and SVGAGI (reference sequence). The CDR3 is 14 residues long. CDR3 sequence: CASSGRGLYNEQFF. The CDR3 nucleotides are TGTGCCAGTAGCGGGAGGGGACTCTACAATGAGCAGTTCTTC.

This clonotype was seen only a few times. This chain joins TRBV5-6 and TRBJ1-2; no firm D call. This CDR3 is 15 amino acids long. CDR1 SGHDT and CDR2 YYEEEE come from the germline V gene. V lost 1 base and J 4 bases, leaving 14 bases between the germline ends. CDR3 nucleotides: TGTGCCAGCAGCTTGCGCCAGGTGCCTTTCTATGGCTACACCTTC. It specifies CASSLRQVPFYGYTF.

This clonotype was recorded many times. The CDR3 spells CSVAGTSDHNEQFF. The CDR3 DNA is TGCAGCGTTGCGGGGACTAGCGACCACAATGAGCAGTTCTTC. The genes are TRBV29-1 and TRBJ2-1; TRBD2 matches at 10 bases. J lost 5 bases, V lost 4 bases, and 5 bases had no gene match. Germline V gene data show CDR1 as SQVTM and CDR2 as ANQGSEA. The CDR3 covers 14 residues.

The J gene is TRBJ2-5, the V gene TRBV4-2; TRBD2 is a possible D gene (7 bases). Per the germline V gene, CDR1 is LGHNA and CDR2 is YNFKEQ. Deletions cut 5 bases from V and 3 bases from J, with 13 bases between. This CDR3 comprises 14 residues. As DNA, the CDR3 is TGTGCCAGCAGCGTCGGGGGGCCAGAAGAGACCCAGTACTTC. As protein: CASSVGGPEETQYF.

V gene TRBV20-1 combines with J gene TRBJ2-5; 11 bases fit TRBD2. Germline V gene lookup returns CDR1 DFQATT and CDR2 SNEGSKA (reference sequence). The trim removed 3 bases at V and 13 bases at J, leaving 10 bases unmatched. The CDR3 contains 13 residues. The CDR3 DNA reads TGCAGTGCTAGCGGGACTAGCGGAAAGTGGGGGTACTTC. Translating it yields CSASGTSGKWGYF.

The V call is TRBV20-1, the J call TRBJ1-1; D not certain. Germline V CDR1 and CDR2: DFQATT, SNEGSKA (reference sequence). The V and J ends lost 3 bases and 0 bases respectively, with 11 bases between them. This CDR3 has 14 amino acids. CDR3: CSASWGRMNTEAFF. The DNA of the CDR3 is TGCAGTGCTAGCTGGGGAAGGATGAACACTGAAGCTTTCTTT.

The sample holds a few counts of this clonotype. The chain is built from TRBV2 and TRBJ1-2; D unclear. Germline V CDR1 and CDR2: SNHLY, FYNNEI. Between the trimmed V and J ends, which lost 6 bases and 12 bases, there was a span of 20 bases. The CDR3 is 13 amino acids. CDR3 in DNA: TGTGCCAGCAGCCCGAAGGTGGGCGGATCAAACACCTTC. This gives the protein CASSPKVGGSNTF. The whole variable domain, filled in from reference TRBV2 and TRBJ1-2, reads EPEVTQTPSHQVTQMGQEVILRCVPISNHLYFYWYRQILGQKVEFLVSFYNNEISEKSEIFDDQFSVERPDGSNFTLKIRSTKLEDSAMYFCASSPKVGGSNTFGSGTRLTVV.

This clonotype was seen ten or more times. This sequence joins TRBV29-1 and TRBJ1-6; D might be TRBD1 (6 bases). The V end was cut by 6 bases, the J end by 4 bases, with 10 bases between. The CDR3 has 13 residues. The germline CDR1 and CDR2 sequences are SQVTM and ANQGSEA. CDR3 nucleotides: TGCAGCGTCTCACAGGGTTATAATTCACCCCTCCACTTT. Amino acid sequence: CSVSQGYNSPLHF.

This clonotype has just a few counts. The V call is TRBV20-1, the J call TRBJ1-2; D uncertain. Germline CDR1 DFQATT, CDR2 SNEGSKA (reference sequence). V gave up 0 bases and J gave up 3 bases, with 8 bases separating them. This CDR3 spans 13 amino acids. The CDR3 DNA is TGCAGTGCTAGAGATGTCTTATACTATGGCTACACCTTC. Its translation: CSARDVLYYGYTF.

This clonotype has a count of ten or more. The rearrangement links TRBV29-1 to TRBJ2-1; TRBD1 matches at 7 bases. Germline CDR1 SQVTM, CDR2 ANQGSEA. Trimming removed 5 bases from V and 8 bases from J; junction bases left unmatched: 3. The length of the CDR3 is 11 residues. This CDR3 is CSVQTGYEQFF. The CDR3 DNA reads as TGCAGCGTTCAGACAGGGTATGAGCAGTTCTTC.

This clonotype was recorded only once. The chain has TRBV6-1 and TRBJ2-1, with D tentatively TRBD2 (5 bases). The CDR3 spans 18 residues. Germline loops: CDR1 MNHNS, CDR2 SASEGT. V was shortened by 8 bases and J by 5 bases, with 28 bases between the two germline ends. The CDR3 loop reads CASDAGYSFTAVHNEQFF. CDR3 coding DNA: TGTGCCAGCGACGCGGGCTATTCGTTTACAGCGGTCCACAATGAGCAGTTCTTC.

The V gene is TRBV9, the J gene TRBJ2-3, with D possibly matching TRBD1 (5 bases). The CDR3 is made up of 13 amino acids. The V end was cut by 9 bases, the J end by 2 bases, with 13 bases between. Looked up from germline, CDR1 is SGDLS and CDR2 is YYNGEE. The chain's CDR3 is CAIRAGHTDTQYF. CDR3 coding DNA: TGTGCCATCAGAGCAGGGCACACAGATACGCAGTATTTT.

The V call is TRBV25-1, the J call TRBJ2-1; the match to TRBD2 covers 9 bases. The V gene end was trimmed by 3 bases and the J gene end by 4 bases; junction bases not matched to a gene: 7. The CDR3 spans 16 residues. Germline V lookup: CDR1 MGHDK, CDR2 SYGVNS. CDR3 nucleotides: TGTGCCAGCAGTGACCCAAGCGGGAGGCTTTACAATGAGCAGTTCTTC. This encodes CASSDPSGRLYNEQFF.

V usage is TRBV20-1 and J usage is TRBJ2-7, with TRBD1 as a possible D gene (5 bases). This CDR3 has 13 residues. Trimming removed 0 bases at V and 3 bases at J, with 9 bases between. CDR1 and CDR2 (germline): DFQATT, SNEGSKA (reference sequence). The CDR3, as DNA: TGCAGTGCTAGAGATCCCAGGGACTACGAGCAGTACTTC. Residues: CSARDPRDYEQYF.

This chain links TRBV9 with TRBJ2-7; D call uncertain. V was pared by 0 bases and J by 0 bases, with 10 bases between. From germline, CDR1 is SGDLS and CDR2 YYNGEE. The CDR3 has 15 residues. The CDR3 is CASSVGRKDSYEQYF. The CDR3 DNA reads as TGTGCCAGCAGCGTAGGGCGGAAAGACTCCTACGAGCAGTACTTC.

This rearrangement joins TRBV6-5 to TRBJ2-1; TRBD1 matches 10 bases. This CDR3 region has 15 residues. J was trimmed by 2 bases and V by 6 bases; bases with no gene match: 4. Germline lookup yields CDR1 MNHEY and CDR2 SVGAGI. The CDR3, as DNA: TGTGCCAGCAGACTCGACAGGGGGCCCTACAATGAGCAGTTCTTC. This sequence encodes CASRLDRGPYNEQFF.

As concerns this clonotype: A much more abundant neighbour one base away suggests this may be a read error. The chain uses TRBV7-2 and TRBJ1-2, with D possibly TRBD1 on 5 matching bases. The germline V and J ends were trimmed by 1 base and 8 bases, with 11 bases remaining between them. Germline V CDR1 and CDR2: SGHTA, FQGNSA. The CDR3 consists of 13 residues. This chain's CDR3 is CTSSLDRIGGYTF. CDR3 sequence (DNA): TGTACCAGCAGCTTAGACAGGATCGGCGGCTACACCTTC.

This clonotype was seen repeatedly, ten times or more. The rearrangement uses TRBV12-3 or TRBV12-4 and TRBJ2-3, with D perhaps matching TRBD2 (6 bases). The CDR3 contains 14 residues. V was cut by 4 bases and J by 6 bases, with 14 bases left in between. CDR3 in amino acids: CASSSGSGSDTQYF. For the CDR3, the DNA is TGTGCCAGCAGTTCGGGCAGCGGGTCTGATACGCAGTATTTT.

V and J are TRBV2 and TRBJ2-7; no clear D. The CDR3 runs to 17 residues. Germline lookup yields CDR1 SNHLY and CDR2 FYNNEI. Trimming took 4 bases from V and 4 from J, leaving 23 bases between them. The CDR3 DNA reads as TGTGCCAGCAGTGGGGGTTTGGGAAAGGTCTTCGTTTACGAGCAGTACTTC. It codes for CASSGGLGKVFVYEQYF.

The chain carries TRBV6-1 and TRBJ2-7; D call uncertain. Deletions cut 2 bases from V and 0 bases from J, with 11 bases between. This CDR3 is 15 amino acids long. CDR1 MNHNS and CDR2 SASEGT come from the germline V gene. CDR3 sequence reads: CASSEWASSSYEQYF. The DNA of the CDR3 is TGTGCCAGCAGTGAATGGGCCTCCAGCTCCTACGAGCAGTACTTC.

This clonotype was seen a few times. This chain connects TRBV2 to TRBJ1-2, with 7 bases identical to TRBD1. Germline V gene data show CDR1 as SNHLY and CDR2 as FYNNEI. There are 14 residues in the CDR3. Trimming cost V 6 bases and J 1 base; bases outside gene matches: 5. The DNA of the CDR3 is TGTGCCAGCAGGTGGACAGGCATTAACTATGGCTACACCTTC. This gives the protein CASRWTGINYGYTF.

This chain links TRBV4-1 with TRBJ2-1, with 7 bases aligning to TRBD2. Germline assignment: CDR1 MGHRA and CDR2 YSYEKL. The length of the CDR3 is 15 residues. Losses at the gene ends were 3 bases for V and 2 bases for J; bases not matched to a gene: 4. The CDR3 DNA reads TGCGCCAGCAGCCAGACGGGACTAACCTACAATGAGCAGTTCTTC. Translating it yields CASSQTGLTYNEQFF.

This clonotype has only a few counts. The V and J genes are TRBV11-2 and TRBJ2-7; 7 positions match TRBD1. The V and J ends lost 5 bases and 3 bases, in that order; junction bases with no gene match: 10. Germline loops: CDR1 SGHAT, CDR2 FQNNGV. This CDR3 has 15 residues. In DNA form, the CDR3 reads TGTGCCAGCAGCCCATACCCGGGACAGAGCTACGAGCAGTACTTC. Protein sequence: CASSPYPGQSYEQYF.

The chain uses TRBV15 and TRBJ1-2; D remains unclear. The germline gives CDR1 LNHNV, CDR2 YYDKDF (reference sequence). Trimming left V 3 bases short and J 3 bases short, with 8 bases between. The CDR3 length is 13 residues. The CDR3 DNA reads TGTGCCACCAGCAGGAGACTTGACTATGGCTACACCTTC. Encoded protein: CATSRRLDYGYTF.

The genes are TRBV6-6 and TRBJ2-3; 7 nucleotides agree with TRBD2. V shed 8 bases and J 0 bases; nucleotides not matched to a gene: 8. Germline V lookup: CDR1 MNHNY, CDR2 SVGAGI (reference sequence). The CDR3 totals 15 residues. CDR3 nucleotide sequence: TGTGCCAGCCCCCCCGCGGGAGCTAGCACAGATACGCAGTATTTT. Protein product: CASPPAGASTDTQYF.

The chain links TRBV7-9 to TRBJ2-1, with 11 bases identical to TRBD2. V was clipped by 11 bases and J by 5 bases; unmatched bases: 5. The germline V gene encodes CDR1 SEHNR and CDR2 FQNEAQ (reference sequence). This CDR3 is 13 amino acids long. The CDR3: CACGTSGNNEQFF. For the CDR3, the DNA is TGTGCCTGCGGGACTAGCGGAAACAATGAGCAGTTCTTC.